This T cell receptor beta chain comes out of a study of early T cells in non-severe SARS-CoV-2 infection. About the study: The chains were unpaired, and the sequenced material was bulk RNA from unsorted whole blood. Broader study findings: VDJdb matching, biased toward anti-spike CD8 responses, missed private and CD4 specificities.

This clonotype was detected only a few times. Its antigen is still unknown. Germline CDR1 SGHNT, CDR2 YYREEE (reference sequence). This CDR3 has 12 residues. V lost 4 bases, J lost 4 bases, and 7 bases lay in between. Unique molecular identifiers were added to individual cDNA molecules. TCRdb redid the calling of the 5' RACE reads with MiXCR, one entry per CDR3 protein. Of under 80,000 distinct CDR3 sequences in the sample, approximately 10% were seen once. The material sequenced was whole blood. The sequence derives from an adult who was a healthcare worker with PCR-confirmed SARS-CoV-2 infection or an uninfected control (not recorded which). This sequence joins TRBV5-4 and TRBJ2-3, with D unclear. The CDR3 region has the DNA TGTGCCAGCAGCCATACATCAGATACGCAGTATTTT. It yields the protein CASSHTSDTQYF.